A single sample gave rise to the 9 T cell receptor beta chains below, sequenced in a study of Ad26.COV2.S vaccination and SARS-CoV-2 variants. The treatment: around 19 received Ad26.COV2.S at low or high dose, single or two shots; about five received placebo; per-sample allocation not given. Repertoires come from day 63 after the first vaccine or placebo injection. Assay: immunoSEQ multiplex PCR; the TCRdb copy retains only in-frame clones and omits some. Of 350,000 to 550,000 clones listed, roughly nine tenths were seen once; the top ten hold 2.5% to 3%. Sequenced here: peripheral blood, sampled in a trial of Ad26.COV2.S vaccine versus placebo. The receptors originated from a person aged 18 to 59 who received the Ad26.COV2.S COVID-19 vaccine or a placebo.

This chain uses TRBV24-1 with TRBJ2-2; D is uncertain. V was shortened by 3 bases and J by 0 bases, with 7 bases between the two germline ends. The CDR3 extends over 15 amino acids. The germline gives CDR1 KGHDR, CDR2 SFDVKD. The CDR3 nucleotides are TGTGCCACCAGTGATCCGACAACGAACACCGGGGAGCTGTTTTTT. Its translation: CATSDPTTNTGELFF.

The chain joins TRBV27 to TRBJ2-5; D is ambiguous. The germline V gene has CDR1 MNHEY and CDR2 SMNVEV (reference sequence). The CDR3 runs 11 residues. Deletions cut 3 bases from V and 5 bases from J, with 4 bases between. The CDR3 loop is CASSFRETQYF. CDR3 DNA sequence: TGTGCCAGCAGTTTCCGGGAGACCCAGTACTTC.

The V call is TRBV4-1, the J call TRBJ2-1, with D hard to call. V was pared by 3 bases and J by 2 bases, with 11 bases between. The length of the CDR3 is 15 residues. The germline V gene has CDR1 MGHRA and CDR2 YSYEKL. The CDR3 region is CASSQNRVAYNEQFF. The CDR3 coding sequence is TGCGCCAGCAGCCAGAACCGGGTAGCCTACAATGAGCAGTTCTTC.

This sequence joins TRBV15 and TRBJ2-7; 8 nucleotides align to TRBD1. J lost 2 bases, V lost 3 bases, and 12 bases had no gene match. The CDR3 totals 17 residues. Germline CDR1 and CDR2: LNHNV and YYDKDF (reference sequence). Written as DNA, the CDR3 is TGTGCCACCAGCAGGGGGCTGGGCCTGGGACAGGCCTACGAGCAGTACTTC. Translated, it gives CATSRGLGLGQAYEQYF.

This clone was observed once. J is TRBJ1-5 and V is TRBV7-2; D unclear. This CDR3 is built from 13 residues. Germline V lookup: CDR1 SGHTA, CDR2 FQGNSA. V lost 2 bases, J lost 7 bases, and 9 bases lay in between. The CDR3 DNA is TGTGCCAGCAGCTTAAGAAGGGAGCAGCCCCAGCATTTT. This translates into CASSLRREQPQHF.

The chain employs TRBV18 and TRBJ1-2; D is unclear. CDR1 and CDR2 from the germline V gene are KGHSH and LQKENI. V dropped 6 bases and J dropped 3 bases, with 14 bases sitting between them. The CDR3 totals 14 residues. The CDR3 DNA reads TGTGCCAGCTCTTCGGAACAACTGTACTATGGCTACACCTTC. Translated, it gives CASSSEQLYYGYTF.

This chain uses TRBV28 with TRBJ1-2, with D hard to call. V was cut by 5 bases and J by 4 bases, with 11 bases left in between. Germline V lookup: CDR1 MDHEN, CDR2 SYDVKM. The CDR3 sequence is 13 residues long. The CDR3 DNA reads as TGTGCCAGCAGTCGTACGGGTTTCTATGGCTACACCTTC. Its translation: CASSRTGFYGYTF.

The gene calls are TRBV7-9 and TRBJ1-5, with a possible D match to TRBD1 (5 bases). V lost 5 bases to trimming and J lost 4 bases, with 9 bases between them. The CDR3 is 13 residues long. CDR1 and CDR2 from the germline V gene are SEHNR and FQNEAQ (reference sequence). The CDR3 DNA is TGTGCCAGCAGCCCTCAGGGAAATCAGCCCCAGCATTTT. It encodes CASSPQGNQPQHF.

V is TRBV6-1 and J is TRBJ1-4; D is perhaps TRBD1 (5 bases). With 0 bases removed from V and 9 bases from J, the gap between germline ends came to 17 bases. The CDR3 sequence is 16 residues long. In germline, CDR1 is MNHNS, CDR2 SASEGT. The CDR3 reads CASSEAGGPKLQKLFF. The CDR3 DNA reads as TGTGCCAGCAGTGAAGCTGGGGGACCAAAACTTCAAAAACTGTTTTTT.